This paragraph covers one T cell receptor (beta chain) sequence. The data stem from a study of blood T cell repertoires in COVID-19. This CDR3 is built from 14 residues. V lost 9 bases to trimming and J lost 8 bases, with 19 bases between them. In germline, CDR1 is KGHDR, CDR2 SFDVKD. Clones were read by immunoSEQ multiplex PCR, and TCRdb kept only the in-frame ones, dropping some. Of approximately 100,000 clones in the sample, approximately 87% were seen once. Sequencing input: peripheral blood. This chain connects TRBV24-1 to TRBJ2-1; D possibly corresponds to TRBD1 (6 bases). This TCR came from a woman aged 70-85 years with acute or convalescent COVID-19. The CDR3 spells CATSQGSLPHEQFF. CDR3 coding DNA: TGTGCCACCTCTCAGGGGAGCCTCCCACATGAGCAGTTCTTC.